The T cell receptor (beta chain) under discussion was sequenced for a study of blood T cell repertoires in COVID-19. Germline V gives CDR1 SNHLY, CDR2 FYNNEI. The CDR3 extends over 14 amino acids. The junction had 4 bases not matched to a gene; V was cut back by 8 bases and J by 1 base. Those enrolled, adults aged roughly 18 to 89 years, came from 25 or so US areas. Participant-given clinical history determined each cohort assignment. As handled by the study authors: The assay estimated nucleated cells by amplifying reference gene primers. Profiling relied on immunoSEQ multiplex PCR, and the TCRdb table lists in-frame clones only, not all of them. Clonal size and the V and J genes are those of that table, whereas D and trimming came from the DNA. The sample lists 110,000 to 150,000 clones, about 86% occurring once.

V is TRBV2 and J is TRBJ1-1; the match to TRBD1 covers 10 bases. The receptor was derived from a man aged 50 to 60 who had recovered from COVID-19. The sequencing sample was made of PBMCs or T cells enriched from blood (not recorded which). The CDR3 DNA reads TGTGCCAGCCTGGACAGGGGGACGAACACTGAAGCTTTCTTT. Residues: CASLDRGTNTEAFF. The entire variable domain, with the rest obtained from reference TRBV2 and TRBJ1-1, is as follows: EPEVTQTPSHQVTQMGQEVILRCVPISNHLYFYWYRQILGQKVEFLVSFYNNEISEKSEIFDDQFSVERPDGSNFTLKIRSTKLEDSAMYFCASLDRGTNTEAFFGQGTRLTVV.